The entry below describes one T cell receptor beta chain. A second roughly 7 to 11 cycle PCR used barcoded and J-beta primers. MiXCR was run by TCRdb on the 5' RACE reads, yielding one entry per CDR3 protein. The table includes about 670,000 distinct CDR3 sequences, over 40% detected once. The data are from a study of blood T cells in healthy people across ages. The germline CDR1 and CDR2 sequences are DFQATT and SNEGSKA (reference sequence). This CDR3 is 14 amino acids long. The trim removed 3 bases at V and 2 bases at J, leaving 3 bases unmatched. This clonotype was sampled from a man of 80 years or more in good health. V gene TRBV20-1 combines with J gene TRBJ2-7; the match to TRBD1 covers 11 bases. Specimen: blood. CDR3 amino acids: CSASGTGGAYEQYF. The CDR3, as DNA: TGCAGTGCTAGCGGGACAGGGGGTGCCTACGAGCAGTACTTC.